These 13 T cell receptor beta chains share one sample of origin, sequenced in a study of T cells after somatic rescue of genetic block. Using immunoSEQ multiplex PCR, the repertoire was profiled, and TCRdb retains in-frame clones only, with some absent. Among 70,000 or so clones listed, less than 95% were seen once. Source material: peripheral blood mononuclear cells (PBMCs). The receptors originated from a man in his forties or fifties.

The chain combines TRBV7-9 with TRBJ2-7, with D perhaps being TRBD1 or TRBD2 (5 bases each). V lost 5 bases, J lost 4 bases, and 18 bases lay in between. The germline CDR1 and CDR2 sequences are SEHNR and FQNEAQ (reference sequence). The CDR3 runs 15 residues. In DNA form, the CDR3 reads TGTGCCAGCAGCCAAAGCCGGGACCTAGATTACGAGCAGTACTTC. Protein product: CASSQSRDLDYEQYF.

The V gene is TRBV11-3, the J gene TRBJ2-1; 8 bases align to TRBD2. This CDR3 region has 18 residues. V was clipped by 5 bases and J by 8 bases; unmatched bases: 20. CDR1 is SGHNT, CDR2 YENEEA, per germline. CDR3 protein: CASSHPLSGSGGKDEQFF. CDR3 bases: TGTGCCAGCAGCCACCCCCTAAGCGGGAGCGGCGGGAAGGATGAGCAGTTCTTC.

CDR3 DNA sequence: TGTGCCAGCAGGACAGTAGTTTCCAGCTCCTACGAGCAGTACTTC. Translation: CASRTVVSSSYEQYF. This rearrangement joins TRBV21-1 to TRBJ2-7; whether TRBD1, the table's D call, matches the DNA was not checked. TRBV21-1 is labeled a pseudogene. CDR3 length: 15 residues.

The chain employs TRBV28 and TRBJ2-4; TRBD2 matches at 14 bases. This CDR3 has 18 amino acids. The junction had 10 bases not matched to a gene; V was cut back by 5 bases and J by 4 bases. Germline V gives CDR1 MDHEN, CDR2 SYDVKM. The CDR3 nucleotides read TGTGCCAGCAGTCTCGGGACTAGCGGGAGAGGTGGAAAAAACATTCAGTACTTC. Its protein is CASSLGTSGRGGKNIQYF.

The chain joins TRBV12-5 to TRBJ1-5; D gene ambiguous. Germline CDR1 LGHNT, CDR2 FRNRAP. CDR3 length: 17 amino acids. V was trimmed by 0 bases and J by 2 bases, leaving 14 bases between them. The CDR3 DNA reads TGTGCTAGTGGTTTGGTATTAGGTCGTAGGGGCAATCAGCCCCAGCATTTT. As protein: CASGLVLGRRGNQPQHF.

The J gene is TRBJ2-3, the V gene TRBV10-3; D might be TRBD2 (5 bases). CDR3 length: 14 residues. Germline loops: CDR1 ENHRY, CDR2 SYGVKD. The V end was cut by 4 bases, the J end by 2 bases, with 10 bases between. The CDR3 nucleotides read TGTGCCATCAGTGCTGGACTGCTCACAGATACGCAGTATTTT. Its translation is CAISAGLLTDTQYF.

The V gene is TRBV2, the J gene TRBJ2-7; perhaps TRBD1 as D (6 bases). The CDR3 runs 15 residues. Trimming pared 0 bases from V and 6 bases from J, leaving 15 bases between. The germline V gene encodes CDR1 SNHLY and CDR2 FYNNEI. DNA for the CDR3: TGTGCCAGCAGTGAAGCCATGGTGGACAGTGGCGAGCAGTACTTC. It codes for CASSEAMVDSGEQYF. The full variable domain, completed using reference TRBV2 and TRBJ2-7, is EPEVTQTPSHQVTQMGQEVILRCVPISNHLYFYWYRQILGQKVEFLVSFYNNEISEKSEIFDDQFSVERPDGSNFTLKIRSTKLEDSAMYFCASSEAMVDSGEQYFGPGTRLTVT.

V usage is TRBV7-9 and J usage is TRBJ1-2; D is undetermined. V dropped 3 bases and J dropped 2 bases, with 10 bases sitting between them. The germline CDR1 and CDR2 sequences are SEHNR and FQNEAQ (reference sequence). The CDR3 is 14 amino acids. DNA for the CDR3: TGTGCCAGCAGCTTCCAACGGGCGAACTATGGCTACACCTTC. Protein product: CASSFQRANYGYTF. The full variable domain, in which reference TRBV7-9 and TRBJ1-2 provide the parts outside the CDR3, is DTGVSQNPRHKITKRGQNVTFRCDPISEHNRLYWYRQTLGQGPEFLTYFQNEAQLEKSRLLSDRFSAERPKGSFSTLEIQRTEQGDSAMYLCASSFQRANYGYTFGSGTRLTVV.

The V call is TRBV11-3, the J call TRBJ1-1; D unresolved. V lost 2 bases and J lost 1, with 5 bases in between. CDR3 size: 13 residues. Germline lookup yields CDR1 SGHNT and CDR2 YENEEA. The CDR3 nucleotides are TGTGCCAGCAGCTTACAGCAGAACACTGAAGCTTTCTTT. It codes for CASSLQQNTEAFF.

V gene TRBV25-1 combines with J gene TRBJ2-5, with 10 bases identical to TRBD1. Germline assignment: CDR1 MGHDK and CDR2 SYGVNS. The trim removed 5 bases at V and 13 bases at J, leaving 16 bases unmatched. The CDR3 is 15 residues long. The CDR3 region is CASSPQGTGDLALYF. The CDR3, as DNA: TGTGCCAGCAGTCCACAGGGGACAGGGGACCTTGCCCTGTACTTC.

This rearrangement joins TRBV27 to TRBJ1-5; D is ambiguous. Per the germline V gene, CDR1 is MNHEY and CDR2 is SMNVEV (reference sequence). Trimming took 6 bases from V and 1 from J, leaving 16 bases between them. This CDR3 has 16 amino acids. DNA of the CDR3: TGTGCCAGCAGCCCCTCCTCGATGGGGAGCAATCAGCCCCAGCATTTT. This encodes CASSPSSMGSNQPQHF.

The chain uses TRBV15 and TRBJ1-6; D is unclear. Germline V gives CDR1 LNHNV, CDR2 YYDKDF (reference sequence). CDR3 length: 13 residues. V lost 8 bases, J lost 0 bases, and 5 bases lay in between. CDR3 amino acids: CATRSSYNSPLHF. CDR3 sequence (DNA): TGTGCCACCCGGAGCTCCTATAATTCACCCCTCCACTTT.

The gene calls are TRBV5-8 and TRBJ2-5; TRBD2 agrees at 15 bases. Looked up from germline, CDR1 is SGHTS and CDR2 is YDEGEE. The CDR3 is made up of 18 amino acids. The V gene end was trimmed by 4 bases and the J gene end by 4 bases; junction bases not matched to a gene: 11. CDR3 sequence: CASSPGTSGGPRAETQYF. The CDR3 DNA reads as TGTGCCAGCAGCCCAGGGACTAGCGGGGGGCCGAGGGCAGAGACCCAGTACTTC.